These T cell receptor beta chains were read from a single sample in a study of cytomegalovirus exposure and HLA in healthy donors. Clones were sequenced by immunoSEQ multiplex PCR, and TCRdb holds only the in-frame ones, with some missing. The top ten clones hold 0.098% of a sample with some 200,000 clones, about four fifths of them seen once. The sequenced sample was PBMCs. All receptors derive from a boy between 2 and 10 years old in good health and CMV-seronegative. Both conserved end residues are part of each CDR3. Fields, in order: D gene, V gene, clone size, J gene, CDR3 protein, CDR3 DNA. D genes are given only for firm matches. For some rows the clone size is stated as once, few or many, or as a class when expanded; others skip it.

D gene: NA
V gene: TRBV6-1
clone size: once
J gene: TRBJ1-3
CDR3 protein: CASRGSDRGNTIYF
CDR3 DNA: TGTGCCAGCAGAGGGTCGGACAGAGGAAACACCATATATTTT

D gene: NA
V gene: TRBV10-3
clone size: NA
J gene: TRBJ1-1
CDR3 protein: CATKTAGGIEKAFF
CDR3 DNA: TGTGCCACTAAAACGGCGGGAGGAATAGAGAAAGCTTTCTTT

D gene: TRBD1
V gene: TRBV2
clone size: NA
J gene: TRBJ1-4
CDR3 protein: CASSFGTGVANEKLFF
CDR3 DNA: TGTGCCAGCAGTTTTGGGACAGGGGTCGCTAATGAAAAACTGTTTTTT

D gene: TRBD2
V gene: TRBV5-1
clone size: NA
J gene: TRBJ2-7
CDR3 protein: CASSRPGLAGSYEQYF
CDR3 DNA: TGCGCCAGCAGCCGCCCCGGACTAGCGGGGAGCTACGAGCAGTACTTC

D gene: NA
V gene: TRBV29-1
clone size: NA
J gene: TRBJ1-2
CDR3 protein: CSVSGRYGTGYTF
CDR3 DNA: TGCAGCGTTTCCGGGAGATATGGGACTGGCTACACCTTC

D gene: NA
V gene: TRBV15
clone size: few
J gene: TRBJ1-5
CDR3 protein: CATSIRQLSNQPQHF
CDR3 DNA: TGTGCCACCAGCATTAGACAGCTCAGCAATCAGCCCCAGCATTTT

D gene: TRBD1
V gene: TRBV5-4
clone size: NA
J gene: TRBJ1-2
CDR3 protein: CASSPGTGGNNNYGYTF
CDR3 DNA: TGTGCCAGCAGCCCCGGGACAGGGGGGAATAATAACTATGGCTACACCTTC

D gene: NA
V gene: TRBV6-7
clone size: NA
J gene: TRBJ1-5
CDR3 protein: CASSTGLCNQPQHF
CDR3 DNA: TGTGCCAGCAGTACCGGACTCTGCAATCAGCCCCAGCATTTT

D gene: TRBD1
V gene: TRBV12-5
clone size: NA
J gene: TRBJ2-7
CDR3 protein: CASGLADRGDGEQYF
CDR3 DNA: TGTGCTAGTGGTTTGGCCGACAGGGGGGACGGCGAGCAGTACTTC

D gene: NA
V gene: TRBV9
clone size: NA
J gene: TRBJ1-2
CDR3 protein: CASSVALGADSGWTF
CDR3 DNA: NA

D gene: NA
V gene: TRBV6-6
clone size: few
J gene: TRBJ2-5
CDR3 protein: CASSRQGRGGETQYF
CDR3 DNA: TGTGCCAGCAGTAGACAGGGCAGGGGAGGAGAGACCCAGTACTTC

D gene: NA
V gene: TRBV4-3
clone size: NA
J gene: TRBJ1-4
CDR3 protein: CASSQDPGEHEKLFF
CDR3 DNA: TGCGCCAGCAGCCAAGATCCAGGGGAGCATGAAAAACTGTTTTTT

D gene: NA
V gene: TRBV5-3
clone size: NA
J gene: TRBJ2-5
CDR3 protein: CARSCPGGGGQETQYF
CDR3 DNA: TGTGCCAGAAGCTGTCCGGGGGGCGGGGGCCAAGAGACCCAGTACTTC

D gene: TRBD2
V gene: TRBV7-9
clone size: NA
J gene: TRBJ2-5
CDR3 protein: CASSPHSGGRETQYF
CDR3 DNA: TGTGCCAGCAGCCCTCATAGCGGGGGGCGGGAGACCCAGTACTTC

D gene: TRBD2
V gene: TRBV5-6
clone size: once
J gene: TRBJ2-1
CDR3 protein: CASSLERLAVYNEQFF
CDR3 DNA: TGTGCCAGCAGCTTGGAGAGACTAGCGGTTTACAATGAGCAGTTCTTC

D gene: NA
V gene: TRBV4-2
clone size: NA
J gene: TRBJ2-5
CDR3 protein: CASSQVFGSQETQYF
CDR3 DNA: TGTGCCAGCAGCCAAGTTTTCGGTAGCCAAGAGACCCAGTACTTC

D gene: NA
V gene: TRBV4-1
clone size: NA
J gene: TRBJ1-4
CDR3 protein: CASSQSEGLFF
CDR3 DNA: TGCGCCAGCAGCCAAAGCGAGGGACTGTTTTTT

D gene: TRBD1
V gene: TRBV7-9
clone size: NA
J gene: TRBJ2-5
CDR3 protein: CASSFGTGGQETQYF
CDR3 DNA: TGTGCCAGCAGCTTCGGGACAGGGGGACAGGAGACCCAGTACTTC

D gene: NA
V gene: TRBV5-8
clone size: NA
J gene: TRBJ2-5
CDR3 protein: CASSLALALQETQYF
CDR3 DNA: TGTGCCAGCAGCTTGGCGCTAGCTCTCCAAGAGACCCAGTACTTC

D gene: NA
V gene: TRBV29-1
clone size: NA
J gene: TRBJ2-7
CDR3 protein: CSVLGPYEQYF
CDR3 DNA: TGCAGCGTTTTGGGGCCCTACGAGCAGTACTTC

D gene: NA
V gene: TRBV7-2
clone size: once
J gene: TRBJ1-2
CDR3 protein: CASSLRTIGYGYTF
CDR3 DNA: TGTGCCAGCAGCCTCCGGACAATTGGGTATGGCTACACCTTC

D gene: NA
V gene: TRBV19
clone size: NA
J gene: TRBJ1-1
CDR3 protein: CASSMGGNTEAFF
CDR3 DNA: TGTGCCAGTAGTATGGGGGGGAACACTGAAGCTTTCTTT

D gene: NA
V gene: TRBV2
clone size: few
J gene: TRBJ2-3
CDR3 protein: CASSAFTDTQYF
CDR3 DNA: TGTGCCAGCAGTGCCTTCACAGATACGCAGTATTTT

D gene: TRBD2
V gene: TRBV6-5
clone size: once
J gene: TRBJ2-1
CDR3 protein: CASAGVYNEQFF
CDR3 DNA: TGTGCCAGCGCGGGGGTCTACAATGAGCAGTTCTTC

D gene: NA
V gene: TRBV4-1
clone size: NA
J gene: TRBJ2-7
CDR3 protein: CASSQVDRPSVYEQYF
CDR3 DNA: TGCGCCAGCAGCCAAGTTGACAGGCCCTCCGTCTACGAGCAGTACTTC